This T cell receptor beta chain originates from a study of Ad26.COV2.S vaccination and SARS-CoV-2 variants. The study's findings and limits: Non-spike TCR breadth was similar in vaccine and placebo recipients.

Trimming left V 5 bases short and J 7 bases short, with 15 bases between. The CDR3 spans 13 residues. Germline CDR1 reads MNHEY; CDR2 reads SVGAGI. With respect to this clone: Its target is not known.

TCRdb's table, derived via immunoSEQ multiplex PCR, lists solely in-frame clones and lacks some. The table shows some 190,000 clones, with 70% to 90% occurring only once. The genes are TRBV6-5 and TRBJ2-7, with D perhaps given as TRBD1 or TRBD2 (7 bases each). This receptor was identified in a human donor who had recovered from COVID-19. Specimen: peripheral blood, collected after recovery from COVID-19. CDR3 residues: CASSQGGPWEQYF. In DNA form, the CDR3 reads TGTGCCAGCAGTCAGGGGGGGCCTTGGGAGCAGTACTTC.